Presented here are 21 T cell receptor beta chains from one specimen sequenced in a study of blood T cell repertoires in COVID-19. Assay used: immunoSEQ multiplex PCR; TCRdb lists only in-frame clones, some missing. Among approximately 450,000 clones listed, 87% were seen once. Material for sequencing was PBMCs or T cells enriched from blood (not recorded which). These receptors originate from a woman between 18 and 29 years old with acute COVID-19.

The rearrangement joins TRBV7-9 to TRBJ1-1; D unclear. Looked up from germline, CDR1 is SEHNR and CDR2 is FQNEAQ (reference sequence). CDR3 size: 15 residues. Between the trimmed V and J ends, which lost 2 bases and 0 bases, there was a span of 10 bases. CDR3 in amino acids: CASSLSTGVNTEAFF. The DNA of the CDR3 is TGTGCCAGCAGCTTATCAACCGGGGTGAACACTGAAGCTTTCTTT. The full variable domain, with the rest looked up from reference TRBV7-9 and TRBJ1-1, is DTGVSQNPRHKITKRGQNVTFRCDPISEHNRLYWYRQTLGQGPEFLTYFQNEAQLEKSRLLSDRFSAERPKGSFSTLEIQRTEQGDSAMYLCASSLSTGVNTEAFFGQGTRLTVV.

This clone was counted a single time. J is TRBJ2-7 and V is TRBV3-1 (or the pseudogene TRBV3-2); D is possibly TRBD2 (5 bases). Deletions cut 7 bases from V and 6 bases from J, with 13 bases between. The CDR3 consists of 12 residues. CDR1 and CDR2 from the germline V gene are LGHDT and YNNKEL (reference sequence). In DNA form, the CDR3 reads TGTGCCAGCACAACACTCGGAGGCGAGCAGTACTTC. Translating it yields CASTTLGGEQYF.

A few counts support this clone. This chain joins TRBV15 and TRBJ1-5; tentative D call: TRBD1 (6 bases). Germline CDR1 LNHNV, CDR2 YYDKDF (reference sequence). The V end lost 3 bases, the J end lost 7 bases, and 16 bases lay between the germline ends. This CDR3 spans 15 amino acids. This CDR3 reads CATSSLQGKGQPQHF. CDR3 bases: TGTGCCACCAGCAGCTTGCAGGGGAAAGGCCAGCCCCAGCATTTT.

The chain has TRBV4-1 and TRBJ2-1; 13 bases are shared with TRBD2. After removal of 0 bases from V and 7 bases from J, the junction contained 9 bases not matched to a gene. CDR1 and CDR2 (germline): MGHRA, YSYEKL. This CDR3 is 18 amino acids long. CDR3 coding DNA: TGCGCCAGCAGCCAAGATGCAGGACTAGCGGGAGAGTGGAATGAGCAGTTCTTC. This translates into CASSQDAGLAGEWNEQFF.

The rearrangement links TRBV4-1 to TRBJ2-2; D uncertain. Deletions cut 2 bases from V and 1 base from J, with 8 bases between. The CDR3 totals 15 residues. Per the germline V gene, CDR1 is MGHRA and CDR2 is YSYEKL. DNA of the CDR3: TGCGCCAGCAGCCAAAACAATATGAACACCGGGGAGCTGTTTTTT. This gives the protein CASSQNNMNTGELFF.

The chain joins TRBV5-1 to TRBJ2-3; D gene ambiguous. Per the germline V gene, CDR1 is SGHRS and CDR2 is YFSETQ. V was cut by 3 bases and J by 0 bases, with 8 bases left in between. The CDR3 has 14 amino acids. Written as DNA, the CDR3 is TGCGCCAGCAGCTCTCGACTGAGCACAGATACGCAGTATTTT. Translating gives CASSSRLSTDTQYF.

This chain links TRBV9 with TRBJ1-2, with 7 bases matching TRBD1. J lost 8 bases, V lost 3 bases, and 4 bases had no gene match. Germline V gene data show CDR1 as SGDLS and CDR2 as YYNGEE. This CDR3 spans 12 amino acids. DNA for the CDR3: TGTGCCAGCAGCGGGGACAGCGGAGGCTACACCTTC. It yields the protein CASSGDSGGYTF.

A single count supports this clone. This sequence joins TRBV7-8 and TRBJ2-1; 9 positions match TRBD2. CDR1 is SGHVS, CDR2 FQNEAQ, per germline. Losses at the gene ends were 2 bases for V and 9 bases for J; bases not matched to a gene: 8. The CDR3 has 15 residues. The CDR3 loop is CASSLIAGVTSEQFF. Here the CDR3 DNA reads TGTGCCAGCAGCTTAATAGCGGGAGTGACGAGTGAGCAGTTCTTC.

The chain employs TRBV6-5 and TRBJ2-5; D is perhaps TRBD2 (7 bases). CDR3 size: 14 residues. Trimming removed 6 bases from V and 5 bases from J, with 16 bases in between. Germline V CDR1 and CDR2: MNHEY, SVGAGI. CDR3 protein: CASSAKGGRETQYF. As DNA, the CDR3 is TGTGCCAGCAGCGCAAAGGGGGGGAGGGAGACCCAGTACTTC.

This chain uses TRBV11-2 with TRBJ2-3, with 7 bases aligning to TRBD2. The CDR3 extends over 13 amino acids. Germline CDR1 reads SGHAT; CDR2 reads FQNNGV. With V trimmed by 3 bases and J by 7 bases, 4 bases remained unmatched. The CDR3, as DNA: TGTGCCAGCAGCTTTCGGGGGGAAAATACGCAGTATTTT. It yields the protein CASSFRGENTQYF.

The chain has TRBV5-4 and TRBJ1-1; 7 bases match TRBD1. J gave up 10 bases and V 0 bases, and 6 bases lay outside the gene matches. The germline gives CDR1 SGHNT, CDR2 YYREEE (reference sequence). This CDR3 contains 13 residues. This chain's CDR3 is CASSLAGRGVAFF. The CDR3 DNA follows: TGTGCCAGCAGCTTGGCGGGCAGGGGGGTAGCTTTCTTT.

In regard to this clone: The sample holds other DNA sequences that translate to the same CDR3. The V and J genes are TRBV27 and TRBJ2-3; a possible D gene is TRBD2 (5 bases). V was cut by 2 bases and J by 3 bases, with 6 bases left in between. The CDR3 is 13 amino acids. Germline values: CDR1 MNHEY, CDR2 SMNVEV (reference sequence). CDR3 nucleotide sequence: TGTGCCAGCAGTTTAGGCGGGACAGATACGCAGTATTTT. This codes for CASSLGGTDTQYF.

This clone has just one count. The chain employs TRBV29-1 and TRBJ2-1, with unresolved D. The CDR3 spans 12 residues. Per germline, CDR1 SQVTM and CDR2 ANQGSEA. V was pared by 4 bases and J by 8 bases, with 12 bases between. This CDR3 reads CSVARARYEQFF. The CDR3 DNA follows: TGCAGCGTTGCCCGAGCCAGGTATGAGCAGTTCTTC.

The chain employs TRBV27 and TRBJ2-1, with TRBD2 identical over 14 bases. J gave up 6 bases and V 2 bases, and 3 bases lay outside the gene matches. CDR3 length: 16 residues. Per the germline V gene, CDR1 is MNHEY and CDR2 is SMNVEV (reference sequence). CDR3 coding DNA: TGTGCCAGCAGTTTAGGGACTAGCGGGAGATTCAATGAGCAGTTCTTC. This translates into CASSLGTSGRFNEQFF.

The CDR3 loop is CASSLTAHPGYTF. CDR3 nucleotides: TGTGCCAGCAGTCTGACAGCCCACCCTGGCTACACCTTC. The chain carries TRBV2 and TRBJ1-2; D might be TRBD1 (5 bases). The CDR3 length is 13 residues. Germline CDR1 SNHLY, CDR2 FYNNEI. Trimming removed 5 bases from V and 7 bases from J, with 14 bases in between.

The gene calls are TRBV7-9 and TRBJ2-4; a weak D match, TRBD2 (5 bases). V lost 1 base and J lost 7, with 8 bases in between. Germline-derived CDR1 and CDR2 are SEHNR and FQNEAQ (reference sequence). CDR3 length equals 13 residues. For the CDR3, the DNA is TGTGCCAGCAGCTTAGGGGAGAGTAACATTCAGTACTTC. Translation: CASSLGESNIQYF.

This chain joins TRBV7-9 and TRBJ1-1; no definite D call. CDR1 SEHNR and CDR2 FQNEAQ come from the germline V gene (reference sequence). The V gene lost 6 bases and the J gene lost 1 base, with 9 bases spanning the gap. This CDR3 region has 13 residues. For the CDR3, the DNA is TGTGCCAGCAGTTCGGAGGGGAACACTGAAGCTTTCTTT. Translated: CASSSEGNTEAFF.

The CDR3 nucleotides read TGTGCCAGCTCTGACACGATTAATTCACCCCTCCACTTT. Its protein is CASSDTINSPLHF. This chain connects TRBV2 to TRBJ1-6; no definite D call. The germline V gene encodes CDR1 SNHLY and CDR2 FYNNEI. The CDR3 sequence is 13 residues long. Trimming pared 8 bases from V and 6 bases from J, leaving 11 bases between.

V and J are TRBV19 and TRBJ2-3; D might be TRBD1 (6 bases). V was pared by 2 bases and J by 0 bases, with 9 bases between. The CDR3 sequence is 15 residues long. Germline values: CDR1 LNHDA, CDR2 SQIVND (reference sequence). CDR3 coding DNA: TGTGCCAGTAGTATAAGGGGGACCAGCACAGATACGCAGTATTTT. Translating gives CASSIRGTSTDTQYF.

This chain links TRBV2 with TRBJ1-3; D uncertain. CDR3 length: 15 residues. The germline V and J ends were trimmed by 7 bases and 5 bases, with 18 bases remaining between them. Germline lookup yields CDR1 SNHLY and CDR2 FYNNEI. This CDR3 is CASNPARGFRNTIYF. CDR3 nucleotide sequence: TGTGCCAGCAACCCGGCCCGAGGATTTAGAAACACCATATATTTT. The full variable domain, its missing parts supplied by reference TRBV2 and TRBJ1-3, is EPEVTQTPSHQVTQMGQEVILRCVPISNHLYFYWYRQILGQKVEFLVSFYNNEISEKSEIFDDQFSVERPDGSNFTLKIRSTKLEDSAMYFCASNPARGFRNTIYFGEGSWLTVV.

The chain joins TRBV4-3 to TRBJ1-1; D is unresolved. Between the trimmed V and J ends, which lost 0 bases and 4 bases, there was a span of 15 bases. This CDR3 has 16 residues. Germline-derived CDR1 and CDR2 are LGHNA and YSLEER. The DNA of the CDR3 is TGCGCCAGCAGCCAAGATCGGTCGGGGATAGGCACTGAAGCTTTCTTT. Translating it yields CASSQDRSGIGTEAFF.